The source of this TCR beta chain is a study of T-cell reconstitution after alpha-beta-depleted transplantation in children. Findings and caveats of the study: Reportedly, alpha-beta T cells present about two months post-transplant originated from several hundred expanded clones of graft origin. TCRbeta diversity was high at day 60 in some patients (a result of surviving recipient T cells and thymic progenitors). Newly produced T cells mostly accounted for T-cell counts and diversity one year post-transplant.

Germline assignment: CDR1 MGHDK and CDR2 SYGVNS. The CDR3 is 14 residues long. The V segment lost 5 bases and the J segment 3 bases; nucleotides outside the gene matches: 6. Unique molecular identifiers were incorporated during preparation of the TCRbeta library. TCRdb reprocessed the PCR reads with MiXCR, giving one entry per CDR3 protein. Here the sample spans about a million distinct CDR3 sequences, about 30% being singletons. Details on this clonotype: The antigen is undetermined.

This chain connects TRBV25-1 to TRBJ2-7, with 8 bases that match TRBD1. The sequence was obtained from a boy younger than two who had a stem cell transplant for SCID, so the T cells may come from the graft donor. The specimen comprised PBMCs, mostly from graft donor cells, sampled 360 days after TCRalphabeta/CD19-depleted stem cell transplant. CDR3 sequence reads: CASSSAGGNYEQYF. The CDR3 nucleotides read TGTGCCAGCAGTAGTGCAGGGGGCAACTACGAGCAGTACTTC.